This TCR beta chain was identified during a study of beta chain features in type 1 diabetes. Every isolated RNA sample was fully reverse transcribed, so sequencing captured expressed TCRB transcripts. Clones were sequenced by immunoSEQ multiplex PCR, and TCRdb holds only the in-frame ones, with some missing. The profile covers 350,000 or so clones, with around a fifth appearing a single time and around 0.04% taken by the ten largest. Germline V gives CDR1 SGHAT, CDR2 FQDESV (reference sequence). The trim removed 2 bases at V and 5 bases at J, leaving 8 bases unmatched. This CDR3 has 16 residues. Sequenced material: naive CD4+ T cells from blood. This receptor was taken from a woman between 18 and 29 years old in good health. The J gene is TRBJ2-2, the V gene TRBV11-1; 7 bases line up with TRBD2. CDR3 sequence (DNA): TGTGCCAGCAGCTTACAGGCGGGGGTAGATACCGGGGAGCTGTTTTTT. Translated, it gives CASSLQAGVDTGELFF.